This is a list of T cell receptor beta chains from one sample in a study of blood T cell repertoires in COVID-19. The table came from immunoSEQ multiplex PCR; TCRdb's copy has only in-frame clones and leaves some out. The sample carries 150,000 to 200,000 clones, roughly nine tenths recorded once. The sample taken for sequencing was peripheral blood. Source of these receptors: a man aged 65 to 79 with active or convalescent COVID-19. Each CDR3 is given with its conserved first and last residue. D genes are given only for firm matches. Size tells how often a clone was seen (once, few, many) or the class of an expanded clone, and some rows leave it out.

abundance	d_gene	j_gene	v_gene	CDR3aa	CDR3nt
few	.	TRBJ1-5	TRBV7-8	CASSLEGLSNQPQHF	TGTGCCAGCAGCTTAGAGGGGTTAAGCAATCAGCCCCAGCATTTT
.	.	TRBJ1-1	TRBV29-1	CSGGEDSRTEAFF	TGCAGCGGTGGAGAGGACTCCCGGACTGAAGCTTTCTTT
.	TRBD2	TRBJ2-7	TRBV27	CASSAAGTSGTAYEQYF	TGTGCCAGCAGCGCGGCCGGGACTAGCGGAACTGCCTACGAGCAGTACTTC
.	.	TRBJ2-7	TRBV5-1	CASSRDNSPSYEQYF	TGCGCCAGCAGTCGGGACAACTCTCCTTCCTACGAGCAGTACTTC
few	.	TRBJ2-2	TRBV7-7	CASSLVQGDTGELFF	TGTGCTAGCAGCTTAGTTCAGGGTGACACCGGGGAGCTGTTTTTT
once	.	TRBJ2-3	TRBV10-3	CAISEFGSADTQYF	TGTGCCATCAGTGAGTTCGGGAGTGCAGATACGCAGTATTTT
.	.	TRBJ2-3	TRBV18	CASSPTAPGTDTQYF	TGTGCCAGCTCACCTACAGCCCCTGGCACAGATACGCAGTATTTT
.	.	TRBJ1-2	TRBV11-2	CASSSPRGHGYTF	TGTGCCAGCAGTTCTCCCCGTGGGCATGGCTACACCTTC
.	TRBD1	TRBJ1-1	TRBV5-1	CASSLGDRGTEAFF	TGCGCCAGCAGCTTGGGGGACAGGGGCACTGAAGCTTTCTTT
.	.	TRBJ2-7	TRBV5-1	CASSSRPTGIYEQYF	TGCGCCAGCAGCTCCCGACCGACAGGAATCTACGAGCAGTACTTC
.	.	TRBJ1-3	TRBV7-9	CASSLEHSGNTIYF	TGTGCCAGCAGCTTAGAACATTCTGGAAACACCATATATTTT
.	.	TRBJ2-1	TRBV24-1	CATSDLWGQKRFF	TGTGCCACCAGTGACTTGTGGGGACAAAAAAGGTTCTTC
once	TRBD1	TRBJ2-7	TRBV29-1	CSVEAWTGSDEQYF	TGCAGCGTTGAAGCCTGGACAGGGTCCGACGAGCAGTACTTC
.	.	TRBJ1-5	TRBV27	CASKKQGARYSNQPQHF	TGTGCCAGCAAAAAACAGGGAGCCCGTTATAGCAATCAGCCCCAGCATTTT
.	TRBD1	TRBJ1-4	TRBV18	CASSPPDRGREKLFF	TGTGCCAGCTCACCACCGGACAGGGGACGTGAAAAACTGTTTTTT
once	TRBD2	TRBJ2-5	TRBV19	CATRTSGGLETQYF	TGTGCCACCCGGACTAGCGGGGGGCTAGAGACCCAGTACTTC
.	.	TRBJ1-6	TRBV2	CASSAMGNSPLHF	TGTGCCAGCAGTGCGATGGGCAATTCACCCCTCCACTTT
.	TRBD1	TRBJ1-1	TRBV11-3	CASSPGTGNTEAFF	TGTGCCAGCAGCCCCGGGACAGGGAACACTGAAGCTTTCTTT
.	TRBD1	TRBJ2-1	TRBV6-2/TRBV6-3	CASSYDRGRPGYNEQFF	TGTGCCAGCAGTTACGACAGGGGGAGACCGGGATACAATGAGCAGTTCTTC
.	.	TRBJ1-2	TRBV7-2	CASSLLSGVGYTF	TGTGCCAGCAGCTTATTATCGGGGGTTGGCTACACCTTC
.	TRBD1	TRBJ2-7	TRBV29-1	CSVPGQGLSSEQYF	TGCAGCGTACCAGGACAGGGGCTTTCCTCCGAGCAGTACTTC
.	.	TRBJ1-5	TRBV28	CASSLVGNQPQHF	TGTGCCAGCAGTTTAGTAGGCAATCAGCCCCAGCATTTT
.	TRBD1	TRBJ2-7	TRBV6-2/TRBV6-3	CASSNRDRGHEQYF	TGTGCCAGCAGTAATCGGGACAGGGGCCACGAGCAGTACTTC
once	TRBD1	TRBJ1-1	TRBV12-3/TRBV12-4	CASSSGGRTEAFF	TGTGCCAGCAGCTCAGGGGGCAGGACTGAAGCTTTCTTT
few	.	TRBJ1-2	TRBV5-1	CASSPQGFNYGYTF	TGCGCCAGCAGCCCCCAGGGATTTAACTATGGCTACACCTTC
.	.	TRBJ1-2	TRBV7-9	CASSFSYGYTF	TGTGCCAGCAGCTTCAGCTATGGCTACACCTTC
once	.	TRBJ2-7	TRBV7-2	CASSISGRYEQYF	TGTGCCAGCAGCATTAGTGGTCGGTACGAGCAGTACTTC
few	.	TRBJ1-2	TRBV18	CASSPPGLLSSGYTF	TGTGCCAGCTCACCCCCGGGACTCCTATCGAGTGGCTACACCTTC
.	.	TRBJ1-1	TRBV18	CASSPPGGTRNTEAFF	TGTGCCAGCTCACCACCCGGGGGAACTCGGAACACTGAAGCTTTCTTT
.	TRBD2	TRBJ2-7	TRBV5-4	CASSSRASGQTSYEQYF	TGTGCCAGCAGCTCGAGGGCTAGCGGGCAAACATCCTACGAGCAGTACTTC
.	TRBD1	TRBJ1-1	TRBV4-2	CASSQDGAGGSRNTEAFF	TGTGCCAGCAGCCAAGATGGGGCAGGGGGCTCCCGAAACACTGAAGCTTTCTTT
.	.	TRBJ1-2	TRBV2	CASSANRAATGEGYTF	TGTGCCAGCAGTGCCAATCGGGCGGCGACTGGGGAGGGCTACACCTTC